The sequence of this T cell receptor beta chain was determined in a study of shared clonotypes between healthy human individuals. Whole-study findings and limits: Sorted-subset sequencing was shown by rarefaction to be incomplete despite large depth. Owing to a small donor count, the genetic and exposure-history diversity represented was limited.

As regards this clone: Its antigen is currently unknown.

The protocol was immunoSEQ multiplex PCR, while the TCRdb copy is restricted to in-frame clones and leaves out a portion. The table shows 1.4 million or so clones, with 97% to 99% occurring only once. All participating donors were Caucasian adults from Nashville, Tennessee. The TCR comes from a young man in good health. Sample: naive CD4+ T cells sorted from blood. Stated subset: CD45RA+ positively selected.

The CDR3 region has the DNA TGTGCCAGCAGCTTAAGGGGGCCTAATGAAGCTTTCTTT. It codes for CASSLRGPNEAFF. The V gene is TRBV11-2, the J gene TRBJ1-1; TRBD1 matches 7 bases. CDR1 and CDR2 from the germline V gene are SGHAT and FQNNGV. This CDR3 contains 13 residues. The V and J ends lost 2 bases and 7 bases, in that order; junction bases with no gene match: 4.